This T cell receptor (beta chain) was obtained from a study of cytomegalovirus exposure and HLA in healthy donors. The overall study: In a previous analysis, some 120 million unique TCR beta sequences were found from approximately 180 million T cells. Overall study results and limits: Near-uniform donor sequencing depth was presumed by presence/absence analyses.

In the PCR, 60 Vbeta and 13 Jbeta primers were used. Repertoires were generated with immunoSEQ multiplex PCR, while TCRdb's copy carries only in-frame clones and drops some. The data hold around 44,000 clones, with 87% observed a single time. Notes on this clone: The antigen remains undetermined.

The ends lost 4 bases at V and 4 bases at J; junction bases unmatched: 15. Germline V gene lookup returns CDR1 SGHNT and CDR2 YYREEE (reference sequence). This CDR3 region has 17 residues. All donors participated as healthy donors of bone marrow. Donors showed nominal health when sampled, although they likely had unrecorded immune exposures. The chain uses TRBV5-4 and TRBJ2-3; TRBD1 aligns across 7 bases. The receptor's source is a woman aged 40 to 50 in good health and CMV-seropositive. Sample: PBMCs. The DNA of the CDR3 is TGTGCCAGCAGCCCCTCGTTGACAGGGCCCTTGGCAGATACGCAGTATTTT. It specifies CASSPSLTGPLADTQYF.